These 21 T cell receptor beta chains share one sample of origin, sequenced in a study of PD-L1 blockade in urothelial cancer. The sample's time point: pretreatment peripheral blood. The protocol was immunoSEQ multiplex PCR, while the TCRdb copy is restricted to in-frame clones and leaves out a portion. The data hold some 80,000 clones, with about 82% observed a single time. The sequenced sample was PBMCs, obtained around atezolizumab (anti-PD-L1) treatment. Source of these receptors: a middle-aged man with urothelial cancer.

This clone was seen a handful of times. J is TRBJ2-2 and V is TRBV7-9; D gene unclear. This CDR3 contains 12 residues. V dropped 8 bases and J dropped 7 bases, with 11 bases sitting between them. The germline V gene has CDR1 SEHNR and CDR2 FQNEAQ (reference sequence). Written as DNA, the CDR3 is TGTGCCAGCCGCCGGGTGGGCGGGGAGCTGTTTTTT. Translation gives CASRRVGGELFF.

The V call is TRBV30, the J call TRBJ1-3; D possibly corresponds to TRBD1 (5 bases). The V and J ends lost 5 bases and 3 bases respectively, with 11 bases between them. The CDR3 contains 13 residues. Germline V gives CDR1 GTSNPN, CDR2 SVGIG (reference sequence). CDR3 loop: CAWDPGYGNTIYF. The CDR3 region has the DNA TGTGCCTGGGACCCAGGGTATGGAAACACCATATATTTT.

This clone was counted only a few times. J is TRBJ1-2 and V is TRBV5-1, with TRBD1 matching over 8 bases. Germline V lookup: CDR1 SGHRS, CDR2 YFSETQ. J gave up 0 bases and V 3 bases, and 4 bases lay outside the gene matches. CDR3 length: 15 residues. Here the CDR3 DNA reads TGCGCCAGCAGCTCCCGGGACAGGACTAACTATGGCTACACCTTC. This encodes CASSSRDRTNYGYTF.

This chain uses TRBV21-1 with TRBJ1-2; the D segment call TRBD1 is taken from the table without a DNA check. TRBV21-1 is annotated as a pseudogene. The CDR3 contains 15 residues. CDR3 DNA: TGTGCCAGCAGCAAAGAAACCGACAATATTAATGGCTACACCTTC. It codes for CASSKETDNINGYTF.

The chain combines TRBV7-2 with TRBJ1-5, with unresolved D. Germline CDR1 reads SGHTA; CDR2 reads FQGNSA. The V end lost 2 bases, the J end lost 0 bases, and 8 bases lay between the germline ends. CDR3 length: 15 amino acids. The CDR3: CASSLSLGSNQPQHF. The CDR3 nucleotides are TGTGCCAGCAGCTTAAGCCTCGGTAGCAATCAGCCCCAGCATTTT.

The rearrangement joins TRBV5-4 to TRBJ1-2, with a weak D call TRBD1 (5 bases). Trimming removed 3 bases at V and 7 bases at J, with 10 bases between. Looked up from germline, CDR1 is SGHNT and CDR2 is YYREEE (reference sequence). The CDR3 runs 12 residues. The CDR3 here is CASSSWGGGYTF. In DNA, the CDR3 is TGTGCCAGCAGCTCCTGGGGGGGTGGCTACACCTTC.

The chain carries TRBV9 and TRBJ2-1; possibly TRBD2 for D (6 bases). Trimming took off 0 bases at V and 3 bases at J, with 10 bases between the two ends. Per germline, CDR1 SGDLS and CDR2 YYNGEE. This CDR3 is 15 amino acids long. The DNA for the CDR3 is TGTGCCAGCAGCGTAGATGGTAGCGGCTACAATGAGCAGTTCTTC. It specifies CASSVDGSGYNEQFF.

V is TRBV9 and J is TRBJ1-2; TRBD1 matches at 7 bases. The CDR3 sequence is 14 residues long. Germline V gene sequence: CDR1 SGDLS, CDR2 YYNGEE. V lost 0 bases to trimming and J lost 7 bases; unmatched junction nucleotides: 6. CDR3 region: CASSVDRGNRGYTF. The CDR3 DNA follows: TGTGCCAGCAGCGTAGACAGGGGTAATCGTGGCTACACCTTC.

This clone was seen more than once but under ten times. The chain uses TRBV11-3 and TRBJ2-1; TRBD2 is a possible D gene (5 bases). With 5 bases removed from V and 5 bases from J, the gap between germline ends came to 19 bases. The CDR3 has 16 residues. CDR1 is SGHNT and CDR2 is YENEEA in the germline V gene. The CDR3 loop reads CASSGRAGGRDNEQFF. The CDR3 DNA follows: TGTGCCAGCAGCGGGCGGGCTGGCGGAAGAGACAATGAGCAGTTCTTC.

This chain links TRBV2 with TRBJ2-4; 7 bases are shared with TRBD1. V was pared by 6 bases and J by 3 bases, with 5 bases of the junction left unmatched. CDR1 is SNHLY and CDR2 is FYNNEI in the germline V gene. CDR3 length equals 14 residues. DNA for the CDR3: TGTGCCAGCAGGCATCGGGACAGCAAAAACATTCAGTACTTC. Its translation is CASRHRDSKNIQYF.

This clone is a singleton in its sample. The V call is TRBV7-9, the J call TRBJ1-2, with 7 bases aligning to TRBD1. Germline CDR1 and CDR2: SEHNR and FQNEAQ (reference sequence). The CDR3 loop spans 16 amino acids. V lost 6 bases to trimming and J lost 4 bases; unmatched junction nucleotides: 14. DNA for the CDR3: TGTGCCAGCAGTACACCTGACAGGGAAGGGAGCTATGGCTACACCTTC. Protein product: CASSTPDREGSYGYTF.

The CDR3 region has the DNA TGTGCCAGCCGACAGACTAGCGGGAGATTTTACGAGCAGTACTTC. Encoded protein: CASRQTSGRFYEQYF. The rearrangement joins TRBV28 to TRBJ2-7, with 12 bases lining up with TRBD2. Germline V gives CDR1 MDHEN, CDR2 SYDVKM. The CDR3 loop spans 15 amino acids. The J segment lost 4 bases and the V segment lost 8 bases, leaving 9 bases of the junction unmatched.

This clone was seen once. The chain joins TRBV6-1 to TRBJ2-7; tentatively, D is TRBD2 (5 bases). V lost 8 bases, J lost 3 bases, and 14 bases lay in between. From germline, CDR1 is MNHNS and CDR2 SASEGT. The CDR3 has 13 residues. CDR3 sequence (DNA): TGTGCCAGCTCCCGGACCCGGGACTACGAGCAGTACTTC. The encoded protein is CASSRTRDYEQYF.

V usage is TRBV9 and J usage is TRBJ2-7; TRBD2 matches 8 bases. Trimming cost V 4 bases and J 1 base; bases outside gene matches: 7. The CDR3 length is 15 residues. Germline assignment: CDR1 SGDLS and CDR2 YYNGEE. In DNA, the CDR3 is TGTGCCAGCAGCCCCCAAGCGGGAGTGTCCTACGAGCAGTACTTC. Protein: CASSPQAGVSYEQYF.

The CDR3, as DNA: TGCGCCAGCAGCTTGGAAGGAGCCCAAGAGACCCAGTACTTC. It is translated as CASSLEGAQETQYF. The chain has TRBV5-1 and TRBJ2-5; D not resolved. Trimming shortened V by 0 bases and J by 1 base, and 7 bases separated the two germline ends. Germline-derived CDR1 and CDR2 are SGHRS and YFSETQ. The CDR3 covers 14 residues.

This chain links TRBV5-1 with TRBJ2-1; D is unresolved. V gave up 1 base and J gave up 5 bases, with 7 bases separating them. Germline V lookup: CDR1 SGHRS, CDR2 YFSETQ. The CDR3 has 13 amino acids. This CDR3 reads CASSLIVDNEQFF. The CDR3 nucleotides read TGCGCCAGCAGCTTGATAGTGGACAATGAGCAGTTCTTC. Full variable domain (rest looked up from reference TRBV5-1 and TRBJ2-1): KAGVTQTPRYLIKTRGQQVTLSCSPISGHRSVSWYQQTPGQGLQFLFEYFSETQRNKGNFPGRFSGRQFSNSRSEMNVSTLELGDSALYLCASSLIVDNEQFFGPGTRLTVL.

The chain joins TRBV4-3 to TRBJ2-3, with 9 bases aligning to TRBD2. V shed 4 bases, J shed 4 bases, and the junction held 6 bases outside the gene matches. CDR3 length equals 15 residues. Germline lookup yields CDR1 LGHNA and CDR2 YSLEER. CDR3 bases: TGCGCCAGCAGCCCAGGGGCGGGAGGGGCAGATACGCAGTATTTT. Translated: CASSPGAGGADTQYF.

This chain uses TRBV6-1 with TRBJ1-5; maybe TRBD1 (5 bases). Trimming stripped 0 bases from V and 5 bases from J, with 14 bases between. In germline, CDR1 is MNHNS, CDR2 SASEGT. CDR3 length: 16 residues. CDR3 protein: CASSEATRDNYQPQHF. The CDR3 bases are TGTGCCAGCAGTGAAGCGACCAGGGATAATTATCAGCCCCAGCATTTT.

V usage is TRBV7-2 and J usage is TRBJ2-2, with TRBD2 identical over 8 bases. The CDR3 covers 16 residues. Per the germline V gene, CDR1 is SGHTA and CDR2 is FQGNSA. Trimming cost V 5 bases and J 2 bases; bases outside gene matches: 7. The CDR3 DNA reads as TGTGCCAGCAGCAAGCCGACTAGCGCCAACACCGGGGAGCTGTTTTTT. Translation: CASSKPTSANTGELFF.

V is TRBV5-1 and J is TRBJ1-1, with 7 bases identical to TRBD1. The V gene end was trimmed by 4 bases and the J gene end by 5 bases; junction bases not matched to a gene: 11. The CDR3 has 15 amino acids. CDR1 and CDR2 from the germline V gene are SGHRS and YFSETQ. CDR3 DNA: TGCGCCAGCAGCCTTGTAGGGGGCCCGGAGACTGAAGCTTTCTTT. It specifies CASSLVGGPETEAFF.

The V call is TRBV6-6, the J call TRBJ2-5, with TRBD1 matching 8 bases. V dropped 4 bases and J dropped 5; count of bases not matched to a gene: 9. CDR1 is MNHNY, CDR2 SVGAGI, per germline (reference sequence). This CDR3 comprises 15 residues. The CDR3 here is CASSSDRGSRETQYF. In DNA, the CDR3 is TGTGCCAGCAGTTCCGACAGGGGCAGTCGGGAGACCCAGTACTTC.